This T cell receptor beta chain was identified in a study of T-cell reconstitution after alpha-beta-depleted transplantation in children. Points from the study as a whole: Once a year had passed after transplant, T-cell counts and diversity came mostly from newly produced T cells. By about two months after transplant, alpha-beta T cells reportedly arose from several hundred graft clones that had expanded.

This clonotype was seen only a few times. What it binds is unknown. V dropped 5 bases and J dropped 8 bases, with 13 bases sitting between them. This CDR3 is built from 13 residues. Researchers prepared the TCRbeta library using unique molecular identifiers, the study reports. TCRdb recomputed calls from the PCR reads with MiXCR, one row per CDR3 protein. The sample contains about 980,000 distinct CDR3 sequences, about 29% of which appear only once. This TCR was recovered from a boy under two years old who had a stem cell transplant for SCID, so the T cells may come from the graft donor. The V gene is TRBV12-3 or TRBV12-4, the J gene TRBJ2-4; no clear D. This specimen was PBMCs, mostly from graft donor cells, taken 360 days after TCRalphabeta/CD19-depleted stem cell transplant. CDR3 bases: TGTGCCAGCAGTAGGGCGTTGGGATACATTCAGTACTTC. As protein: CASSRALGYIQYF.